This TCR beta chain was captured in a study of metastatic and nonmetastatic thyroid tumors. Study at large: Across blood and tumor or nodule tissue, repertoires from malignant and benign thyroid patients were compared with one another.

With MiXCR, TCRdb reprocessed the PCR reads. This sample has 20,000 to 25,000 clones, with roughly 22% found just once. Germline V gene data show CDR1 as MDHEN and CDR2 as SYDVKM. The CDR3 is 15 amino acids. V lost 5 bases and J 2 bases, leaving 16 bases between the germline ends. No patient had received any treatment before thyroid surgery. This clonotype was obtained from a female donor with papillary thyroid cancer or a benign thyroid nodule (not recorded which). Some clones in this sample may be carry-over from other donors' samples. Material for sequencing was tumor tissue. This rearrangement joins TRBV28 to TRBJ2-7, with D unclear. The CDR3 sequence: CASSEAMPPPYEQYF. The CDR3 DNA reads as TGTGCCAGCAGTGAGGCTATGCCCCCTCCCTACGAGCAGTACTTC.